The 5 T cell receptor beta chains below were found in one sample sequenced in a study of naive and memory T cell subsets. Both TRBC1 and TRBC2 were covered by a beta constant-region primer of two equimolar oligonucleotides. TCRdb re-called the UMI-ligation and nested PCR reads through MiXCR, storing one row per CDR3 protein. The sample includes 140,000 to 150,000 distinct CDR3 sequences, 17% of them seen just once. The sequencing input was naive CD4+ T cells from blood. These receptors originate from a human donor in good health.

The V and J genes are TRBV7-2 and TRBJ2-3, with 11 positions matching TRBD2. Looked up from germline, CDR1 is SGHTA and CDR2 is FQGNSA. The CDR3 has 15 amino acids. With 5 bases clipped from V and 5 bases from J, the junction kept 6 bases outside the gene matches. CDR3 loop: CASSRSGRAEDTQYF. The DNA for the CDR3 is TGTGCCAGCAGCCGTAGCGGGAGGGCCGAAGATACGCAGTATTTT.

The J gene is TRBJ2-1, the V gene TRBV11-2; D gene ambiguous. Germline assignment: CDR1 SGHAT and CDR2 FQNNGV. The CDR3 runs to 16 residues. The ends were cut back, 1 base at V and 0 bases at J, with 10 bases in the middle. CDR3 in amino acids: CASSLGYDLSYNEQFF. The DNA of the CDR3 is TGTGCCAGCAGCTTAGGGTACGACCTCTCCTACAATGAGCAGTTCTTC.

The chain couples TRBV15 to TRBJ1-5; 7 positions agree with TRBD1. There are 16 residues in the CDR3. Germline loops: CDR1 LNHNV, CDR2 YYDKDF (reference sequence). The V segment lost 3 bases and the J segment 2 bases; nucleotides outside the gene matches: 7. The CDR3 DNA reads TGTGCCACCAGCAGGAACAGGGGCGTCGGCAATCAGCCCCAGCATTTT. It specifies CATSRNRGVGNQPQHF.

This clonotype has just a few counts. This rearrangement joins TRBV29-1 to TRBJ2-3, with 9 bases identical to TRBD2. This CDR3 comprises 15 residues. In germline, CDR1 is SQVTM, CDR2 ANQGSEA. CDR3 DNA: TGCAGTGCTCAGGGGACTAGCACTGACACAGATACGCAGTATTTT. Translated, it gives CSAQGTSTDTDTQYF.

The V and J genes are TRBV7-9 and TRBJ2-3, with TRBD2 identical over 10 bases. Unmatched junction bases numbered 3, after V lost 0 bases and J lost 6 bases. There are 15 residues in the CDR3. From germline, CDR1 is SEHNR and CDR2 FQNEAQ (reference sequence). This CDR3 is CASSLAAGGPDTQYF. The CDR3 nucleotides are TGTGCCAGCAGCTTAGCAGCGGGAGGGCCGGATACGCAGTATTTT.